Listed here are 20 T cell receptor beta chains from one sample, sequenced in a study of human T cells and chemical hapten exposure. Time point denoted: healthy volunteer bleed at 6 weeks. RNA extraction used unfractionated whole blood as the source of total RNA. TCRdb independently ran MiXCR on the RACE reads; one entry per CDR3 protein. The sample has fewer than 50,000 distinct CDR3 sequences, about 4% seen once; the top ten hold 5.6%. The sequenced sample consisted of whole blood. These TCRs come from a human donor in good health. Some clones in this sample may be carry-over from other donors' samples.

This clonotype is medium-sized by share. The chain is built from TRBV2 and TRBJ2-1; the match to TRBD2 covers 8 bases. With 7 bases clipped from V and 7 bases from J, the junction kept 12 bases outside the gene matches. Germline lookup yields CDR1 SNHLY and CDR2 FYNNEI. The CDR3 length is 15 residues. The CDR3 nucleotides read TGTGCCAGCAATACACGGGAGGGCCCTCCGAATGAGCAGTTCTTC. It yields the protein CASNTREGPPNEQFF.

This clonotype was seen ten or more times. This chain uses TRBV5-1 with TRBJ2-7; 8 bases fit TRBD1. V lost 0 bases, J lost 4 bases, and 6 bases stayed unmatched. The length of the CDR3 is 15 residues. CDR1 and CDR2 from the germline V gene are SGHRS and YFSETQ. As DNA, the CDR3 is TGCGCCAGCAGCTTGGCCGGGACAGGCCCTTACGAGCAGTACTTC. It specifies CASSLAGTGPYEQYF.

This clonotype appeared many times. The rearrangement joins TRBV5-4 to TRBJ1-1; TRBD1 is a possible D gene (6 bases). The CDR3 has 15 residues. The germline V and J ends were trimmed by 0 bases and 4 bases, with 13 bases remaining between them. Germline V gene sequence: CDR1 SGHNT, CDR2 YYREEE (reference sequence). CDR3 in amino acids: CASSLDYRDGTEAFF. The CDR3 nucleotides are TGTGCCAGCAGCTTGGACTACAGGGATGGCACTGAAGCTTTCTTT.

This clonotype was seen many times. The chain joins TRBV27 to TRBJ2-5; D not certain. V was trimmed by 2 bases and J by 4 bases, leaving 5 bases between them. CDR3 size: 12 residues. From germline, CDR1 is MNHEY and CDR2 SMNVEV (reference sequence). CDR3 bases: TGTGCCAGCAGTTTACAAGGAGAGACCCAGTACTTC. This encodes CASSLQGETQYF.

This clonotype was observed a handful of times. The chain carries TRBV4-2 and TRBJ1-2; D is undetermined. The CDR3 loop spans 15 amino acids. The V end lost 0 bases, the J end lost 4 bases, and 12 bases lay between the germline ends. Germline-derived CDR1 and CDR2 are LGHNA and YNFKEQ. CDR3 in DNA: TGTGCCAGCAGCCAAGAAAACGGTGTAGCCTATGGCTACACCTTC. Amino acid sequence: CASSQENGVAYGYTF.

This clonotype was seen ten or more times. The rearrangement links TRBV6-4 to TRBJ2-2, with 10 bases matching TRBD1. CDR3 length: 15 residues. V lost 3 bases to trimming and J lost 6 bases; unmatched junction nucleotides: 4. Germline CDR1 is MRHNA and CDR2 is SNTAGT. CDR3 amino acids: CASSESGTGAGELFF. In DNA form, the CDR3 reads TGTGCCAGCAGTGAATCCGGGACAGGGGCCGGGGAGCTGTTTTTT.

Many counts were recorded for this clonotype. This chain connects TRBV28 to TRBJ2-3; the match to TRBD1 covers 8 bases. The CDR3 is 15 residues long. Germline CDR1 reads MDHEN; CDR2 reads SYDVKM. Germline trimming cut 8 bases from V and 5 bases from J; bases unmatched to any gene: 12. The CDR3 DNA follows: TGTGCCAGCTCCGGATGGACAGGGTTAAAAGATACGCAGTATTTT. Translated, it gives CASSGWTGLKDTQYF. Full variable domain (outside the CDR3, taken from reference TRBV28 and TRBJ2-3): DVKVTQSSRYLVKRTGEKVFLECVQDMDHENMFWYRQDPGLGLRLIYFSYDVKMKEKGDIPEGYSVSREKKERFSLILESASTNQTSMYLCASSGWTGLKDTQYFGPGTRLTVL.

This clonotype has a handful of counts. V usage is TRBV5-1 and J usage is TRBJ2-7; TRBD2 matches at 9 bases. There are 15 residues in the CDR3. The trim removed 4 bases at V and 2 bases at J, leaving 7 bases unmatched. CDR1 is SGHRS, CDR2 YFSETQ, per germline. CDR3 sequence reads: CASSPQAGGAYEQYF. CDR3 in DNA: TGCGCCAGCAGCCCCCAGGCGGGAGGGGCCTACGAGCAGTACTTC. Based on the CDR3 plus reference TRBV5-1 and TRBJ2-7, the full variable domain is KAGVTQTPRYLIKTRGQQVTLSCSPISGHRSVSWYQQTPGQGLQFLFEYFSETQRNKGNFPGRFSGRQFSNSRSEMNVSTLELGDSALYLCASSPQAGGAYEQYFGPGTRLTVT.

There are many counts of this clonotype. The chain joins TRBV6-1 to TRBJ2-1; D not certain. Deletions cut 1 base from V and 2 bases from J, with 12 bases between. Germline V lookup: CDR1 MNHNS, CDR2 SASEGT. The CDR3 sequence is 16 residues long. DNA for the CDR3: TGTGCCAGCAGTGAAGAGGGCGGAGCCCCCTACAATGAGCAGTTCTTC. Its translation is CASSEEGGAPYNEQFF.

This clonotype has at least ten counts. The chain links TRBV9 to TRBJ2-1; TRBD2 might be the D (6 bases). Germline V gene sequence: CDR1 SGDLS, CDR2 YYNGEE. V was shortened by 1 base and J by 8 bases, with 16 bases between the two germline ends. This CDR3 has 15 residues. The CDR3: CASSVTSRVGHEQFF. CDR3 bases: TGTGCCAGCAGCGTAACTAGCCGTGTGGGGCATGAGCAGTTCTTC.

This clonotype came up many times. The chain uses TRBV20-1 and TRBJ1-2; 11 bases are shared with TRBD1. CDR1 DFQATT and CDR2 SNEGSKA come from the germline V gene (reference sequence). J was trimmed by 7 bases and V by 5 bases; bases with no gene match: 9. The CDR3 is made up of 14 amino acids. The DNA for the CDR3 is TGCAGTGCTTCGTCGGACAGGGGGCAAGGTGGCTACACCTTC. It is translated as CSASSDRGQGGYTF.

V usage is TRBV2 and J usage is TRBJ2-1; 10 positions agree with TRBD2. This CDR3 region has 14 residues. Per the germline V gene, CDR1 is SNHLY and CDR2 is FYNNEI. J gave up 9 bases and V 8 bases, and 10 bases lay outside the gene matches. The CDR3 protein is CASERLAGGTEQFF. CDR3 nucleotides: TGTGCCAGCGAAAGATTAGCGGGAGGCACTGAGCAGTTCTTC.

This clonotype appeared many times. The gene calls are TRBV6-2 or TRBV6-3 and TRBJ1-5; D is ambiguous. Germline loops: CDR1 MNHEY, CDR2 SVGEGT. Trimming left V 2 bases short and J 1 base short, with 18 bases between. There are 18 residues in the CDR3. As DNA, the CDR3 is TGTGCCAGCAGTTACCTCCTATCCTCCGGGCAGAGCAATCAGCCCCAGCATTTT. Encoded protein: CASSYLLSSGQSNQPQHF.

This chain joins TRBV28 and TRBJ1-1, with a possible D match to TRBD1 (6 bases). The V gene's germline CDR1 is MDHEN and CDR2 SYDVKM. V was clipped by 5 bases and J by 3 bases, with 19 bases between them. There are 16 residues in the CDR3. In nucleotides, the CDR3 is TGTGCCAGCAGTCTAACCCTAGGGGGTGGCGACACTGAAGCTTTCTTT. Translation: CASSLTLGGGDTEAFF.

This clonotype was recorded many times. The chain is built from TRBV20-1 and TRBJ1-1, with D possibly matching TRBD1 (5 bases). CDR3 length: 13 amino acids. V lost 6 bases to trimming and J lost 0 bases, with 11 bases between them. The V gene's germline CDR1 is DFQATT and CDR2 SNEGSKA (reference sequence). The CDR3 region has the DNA TGCAGTGCCCAGAAGGACATGAACACTGAAGCTTTCTTT. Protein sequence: CSAQKDMNTEAFF.

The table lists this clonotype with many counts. CDR3 DNA sequence: TGTGCCAGCAGCAGAATAGCGGGACAGGTCTCAGATACGCAGTATTTT. Protein: CASSRIAGQVSDTQYF. The gene calls are TRBV11-2 and TRBJ2-3; D tentatively fits TRBD1 or TRBD2 (8 bases each). The germline CDR1 and CDR2 sequences are SGHAT and FQNNGV. The V end was cut by 5 bases, the J end by 4 bases, with 19 bases between. The CDR3 extends over 16 amino acids.

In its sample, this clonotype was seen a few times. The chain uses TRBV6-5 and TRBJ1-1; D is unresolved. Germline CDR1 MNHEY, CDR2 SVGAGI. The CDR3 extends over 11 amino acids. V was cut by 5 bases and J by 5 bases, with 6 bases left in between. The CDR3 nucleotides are TGTGCCAGCAGTCAGCGGACTGAAGCTTTCTTT. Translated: CASSQRTEAFF.

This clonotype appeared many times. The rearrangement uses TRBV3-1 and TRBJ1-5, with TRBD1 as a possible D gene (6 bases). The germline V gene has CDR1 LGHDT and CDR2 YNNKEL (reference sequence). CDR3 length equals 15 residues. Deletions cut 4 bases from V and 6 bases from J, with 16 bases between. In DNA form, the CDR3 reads TGTGCCAGCAGCCCTTCGACAGGCAGGGGTCAGCCCCAGCATTTT. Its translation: CASSPSTGRGQPQHF. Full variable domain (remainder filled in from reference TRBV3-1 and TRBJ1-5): DTAVSQTPKYLVTQMGNDKSIKCEQNLGHDTMYWYKQDSKKFLKIMFSYNNKELIINETVPNRFSPKSPDKAHLNLHINSLELGDSAVYFCASSPSTGRGQPQHFGDGTRLSIL.

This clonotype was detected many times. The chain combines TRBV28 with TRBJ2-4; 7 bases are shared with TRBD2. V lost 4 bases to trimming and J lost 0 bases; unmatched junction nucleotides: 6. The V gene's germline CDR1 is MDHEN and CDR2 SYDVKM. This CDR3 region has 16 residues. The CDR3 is CASSSHGGVAKNIQYF. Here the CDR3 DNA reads TGTGCCAGCAGTTCTCATGGGGGGGTAGCCAAAAACATTCAGTACTTC.

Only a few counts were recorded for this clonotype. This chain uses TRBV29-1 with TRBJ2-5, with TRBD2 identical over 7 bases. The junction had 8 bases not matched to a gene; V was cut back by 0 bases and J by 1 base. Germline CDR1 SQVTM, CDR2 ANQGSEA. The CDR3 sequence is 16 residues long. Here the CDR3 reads CSVEDGGDPIQETQYF. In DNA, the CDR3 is TGCAGCGTTGAAGATGGGGGGGATCCGATCCAAGAGACCCAGTACTTC.